These 27 T cell receptor beta chains were all obtained from the same sample, sequenced in a study of pediatric ulcerative colitis. Profiling relied on immunoSEQ multiplex PCR, and the TCRdb table lists in-frame clones only, not all of them. The top ten clones hold 3.5% to 4.5% of a sample with approximately 32,000 clones, roughly four fifths of them seen once. The source material was blood. The source is a boy aged 5-17 years with severe ulcerative colitis.

This clone was detected a few times. This chain uses TRBV5-1 with TRBJ1-2; a weak D match, TRBD1 (5 bases). This CDR3 is built from 17 residues. Between the trimmed V and J ends, which lost 0 bases and 3 bases, there was a span of 18 bases. Germline V gives CDR1 SGHRS, CDR2 YFSETQ. CDR3 in DNA: TGCGCCAGCAGCTTGGCCCCGGGAAGGGGCACAGACTATGGCTACACCTTC. Protein sequence: CASSLAPGRGTDYGYTF.

The chain carries TRBV19 and TRBJ1-1; no definite D call. V was trimmed by 1 base and J by 1 base, leaving 10 bases between them. This CDR3 contains 15 residues. CDR1 is LNHDA, CDR2 SQIVND, per germline (reference sequence). CDR3: CASSIVEAPNTEAFF. The CDR3 DNA sequence: TGTGCCAGTAGTATAGTAGAGGCGCCGAACACTGAAGCTTTCTTT.

The chain is built from TRBV30 and TRBJ2-5; 9 bases match TRBD1. The length of the CDR3 is 15 residues. In germline, CDR1 is GTSNPN, CDR2 SVGIG (reference sequence). V lost 2 bases to trimming and J lost 5 bases; unmatched junction nucleotides: 9. The CDR3 region has the DNA TGTGCCTGGAGTCCTCCGACAGGGGGTTCGGAGACCCAGTACTTC. It yields the protein CAWSPPTGGSETQYF.

This clone was detected a few times. The V gene is TRBV7-9, the J gene TRBJ1-1, with D unresolved. Trimming cost V 5 bases and J 1 base, with 20 bases left between them. Germline loops: CDR1 SEHNR, CDR2 FQNEAQ (reference sequence). This CDR3 has 17 amino acids. The DNA for the CDR3 is TGTGCCAGCAGCATCTTTAGGACCCGTCGGCAGAACACTGAAGCTTTCTTT. Its translation: CASSIFRTRRQNTEAFF.

The chain recombines TRBV19 with TRBJ1-5; D gene uncertain. V gave up 8 bases and J gave up 3 bases, with 8 bases separating them. The CDR3 loop spans 12 amino acids. The V gene's germline CDR1 is LNHDA and CDR2 SQIVND (reference sequence). The DNA for the CDR3 is TGTGCCAGTCCAGATTTCAATCAGCCCCAGCATTTT. Protein: CASPDFNQPQHF.

The chain recombines TRBV5-5 with TRBJ1-6; D not certain. The V end lost 4 bases, the J end lost 2 bases, and 13 bases lay between the germline ends. The CDR3 runs to 16 residues. The germline gives CDR1 SGHKS, CDR2 YYEKEE (reference sequence). The chain's CDR3 is CASSPRTSTYNSPLHF. The DNA for the CDR3 is TGTGCCAGCAGCCCGAGGACCTCTACCTATAATTCACCCCTCCACTTT.

This rearrangement joins TRBV27 to TRBJ2-3, with D hard to call. V shed 0 bases and J shed 2 bases, with 12 bases lying between them. Germline CDR1 is MNHEY and CDR2 is SMNVEV (reference sequence). The CDR3 runs to 16 residues. Here the CDR3 reads CASSLSLDLVTDTQYF. The CDR3, as DNA: TGTGCCAGCAGTTTATCGCTTGATTTGGTCACAGATACGCAGTATTTT.

V is TRBV9 and J is TRBJ2-7; D gene unclear. The CDR3 length is 14 residues. Germline assignment: CDR1 SGDLS and CDR2 YYNGEE. The ends were cut back, 3 bases at V and 0 bases at J, with 10 bases in the middle. The CDR3 region has the DNA TGTGCCAGCAGCGCGCAACATTCCTCCTACGAGCAGTACTTC. This encodes CASSAQHSSYEQYF.

This sequence joins TRBV6-5 and TRBJ2-1; TRBD2 aligns across 12 bases. The CDR3 spans 14 residues. Germline assignment: CDR1 MNHEY and CDR2 SVGAGI. The V and J ends lost 8 bases and 10 bases, in that order; junction bases with no gene match: 9. This CDR3 reads CASYGLAGSGEQFF. CDR3 DNA sequence: TGTGCCAGCTATGGACTAGCGGGGTCCGGAGAGCAGTTCTTC.

This chain uses TRBV6-5 with TRBJ1-1, with D unresolved. The CDR3 has 13 residues. V lost 0 bases to trimming and J lost 5 bases, with 7 bases between them. Germline V CDR1 and CDR2: MNHEY, SVGAGI. CDR3 coding DNA: TGTGCCAGCAGTTACTCCTTCGGGACTGAAGCTTTCTTT. This gives the protein CASSYSFGTEAFF.

The rearrangement joins TRBV6-5 to TRBJ2-7, with D possibly being TRBD1 or TRBD2 (5 bases each). Trimming stripped 8 bases from V and 7 bases from J, with 21 bases between. The CDR3 is 14 amino acids. The germline CDR1 and CDR2 sequences are MNHEY and SVGAGI. The CDR3 region has the DNA TGTGCCAGCGGCAAGAGTGGGGGTCAGGAGGAGCAGTACTTC. Encoded protein: CASGKSGGQEEQYF.

J is TRBJ2-7 and V is TRBV2; possible D gene TRBD1, 6 bases. This CDR3 is built from 15 residues. Germline V gene sequence: CDR1 SNHLY, CDR2 FYNNEI. Trimming left V 4 bases short and J 0 bases short, with 13 bases between. CDR3 bases: TGTGCCAGCAGTGGGGGACATTCGGACTCCTACGAGCAGTACTTC. It encodes CASSGGHSDSYEQYF.

This rearrangement joins TRBV2 to TRBJ2-2, with 9 bases matching TRBD1. J lost 8 bases, V lost 6 bases, and 10 bases had no gene match. Germline V gene lookup returns CDR1 SNHLY and CDR2 FYNNEI. This CDR3 spans 15 amino acids. CDR3 DNA sequence: TGTGCCAGCAGAGAGGGGACAGGGTCACTTGGGGAGCTGTTTTTT. Amino acids: CASREGTGSLGELFF.

The chain joins TRBV11-2 to TRBJ1-1; weak D call: TRBD1 (6 bases). V was trimmed by 1 base and J by 11 bases, leaving 17 bases between them. The CDR3 extends over 14 amino acids. Germline-derived CDR1 and CDR2 are SGHAT and FQNNGV. The CDR3 DNA sequence: TGTGCCAGCAGCTTAGGGACGAACAGGGAAGGCGCTTTCTTT. Its protein product is CASSLGTNREGAFF.

V and J are TRBV2 and TRBJ1-1; D call uncertain. V lost 4 bases to trimming and J lost 0 bases, with 6 bases between them. Germline V gene data show CDR1 as SNHLY and CDR2 as FYNNEI. The CDR3 extends over 13 amino acids. The CDR3 DNA follows: TGTGCCAGCAGTGGGGAAATGAACACTGAAGCTTTCTTT. It codes for CASSGEMNTEAFF.

J is TRBJ1-1 and V is TRBV7-6; D unresolved. The CDR3 is made up of 16 amino acids. V was cut by 1 base and J by 5 bases, with 17 bases left in between. In germline, CDR1 is SGHVS, CDR2 FNYEAQ. In DNA form, the CDR3 reads TGTGCCAGCAGCTTAGGAAGCCTTGACGCGGGGACTGAAGCTTTCTTT. It is translated as CASSLGSLDAGTEAFF.

CDR3 DNA: TGTGCCAGCAGCAAGAACAGGGTCAGTGAAGCTTTCTTT. This gives the protein CASSKNRVSEAFF. The V call is TRBV11-2, the J call TRBJ1-1; D is possibly TRBD1 (6 bases). Germline values: CDR1 SGHAT, CDR2 FQNNGV. V was pared by 5 bases and J by 7 bases, with 14 bases between. The CDR3 spans 13 residues.

CDR3 in amino acids: CAISESTQEGNEQYF. The DNA of the CDR3 is TGTGCCATCAGTGAGTCGACTCAAGAGGGAAACGAGCAGTACTTC. This rearrangement joins TRBV10-3 to TRBJ2-7, with TRBD2 as a possible D gene (5 bases). The CDR3 spans 15 residues. Trimming left V 0 bases short and J 5 bases short, with 14 bases between. Germline-derived CDR1 and CDR2 are ENHRY and SYGVKD.

The chain has TRBV27 and TRBJ2-1; D may be TRBD1 or TRBD2 (5 bases each). From germline, CDR1 is MNHEY and CDR2 SMNVEV (reference sequence). The CDR3 loop spans 16 amino acids. V was clipped by 4 bases and J by 7 bases, with 20 bases between them. This CDR3 is CASSSGRGTFLNEQFF. The CDR3 DNA follows: TGTGCCAGCAGTTCCGGTCGGGGCACCTTTTTGAATGAGCAGTTCTTC.

This clone was counted only a few times. The chain couples TRBV7-9 to TRBJ1-1; D not resolved. The germline V and J ends were trimmed by 4 bases and 11 bases, with 8 bases remaining between them. The CDR3 runs to 10 residues. Germline assignment: CDR1 SEHNR and CDR2 FQNEAQ (reference sequence). The CDR3 region has the DNA TGTGCCAGCAGCTCCTCACAGGCTTTCTTT. It encodes CASSSSQAFF.

The rearrangement uses TRBV19 and TRBJ1-2, with D maybe TRBD1 (6 bases). Trimming removed 3 bases at V and 3 bases at J, with 17 bases between. Germline V gives CDR1 LNHDA, CDR2 SQIVND (reference sequence). This CDR3 is 16 amino acids long. The DNA of the CDR3 is TGTGCCAGTAGTATTCCGCCGGGGGGGCATGACTATGGCTACACCTTC. Amino acid sequence: CASSIPPGGHDYGYTF.

V usage is TRBV10-2 and J usage is TRBJ1-5, with D perhaps TRBD1 (6 bases). This CDR3 spans 15 amino acids. The V end was cut by 8 bases, the J end by 5 bases, with 19 bases between. The germline gives CDR1 WSHSY, CDR2 SAAADI. The DNA for the CDR3 is TGCGCCAGCTGGGAAGGTCGGAGGGGGGATCAGCCCCAGCATTTT. It translates to CASWEGRRGDQPQHF.

This chain connects TRBV7-9 to TRBJ1-1; D is perhaps TRBD1 (6 bases). The ends were cut back, 7 bases at V and 8 bases at J, with 20 bases in the middle. Germline-derived CDR1 and CDR2 are SEHNR and FQNEAQ (reference sequence). The CDR3 length is 14 residues. CDR3 sequence reads: CASTPGGTYPEAFF. The DNA for the CDR3 is TGTGCCAGCACCCCGGGTGGGACATACCCCGAAGCTTTCTTT.

This chain links TRBV30 with TRBJ2-4; D is ambiguous. The CDR3 spans 15 residues. From germline, CDR1 is GTSNPN and CDR2 SVGIG (reference sequence). Trimming took 6 bases from V and 0 from J, leaving 15 bases between them. For the CDR3, the DNA is TGTGCCTGCCGGACGGAGCAACTAGCCAAAAACATTCAGTACTTC. This sequence encodes CACRTEQLAKNIQYF.

The chain uses TRBV7-7 and TRBJ2-5; either TRBD1 or TRBD2 may fit D (5 bases each). The CDR3 spans 16 residues. Trimming left V 5 bases short and J 2 bases short, with 18 bases between. CDR1 and CDR2 from the germline V gene are SSHAT and FNYEAQ (reference sequence). CDR3 in DNA: TGTGCCAGCAGCCTGGGACGGACCATCCTTCAAGAGACCCAGTACTTC. Residues: CASSLGRTILQETQYF.

This sequence joins TRBV6-5 and TRBJ2-5; D is unclear. Germline-derived CDR1 and CDR2 are MNHEY and SVGAGI. This CDR3 contains 15 residues. V lost 1 base and J 2 bases, leaving 11 bases between the germline ends. CDR3 nucleotide sequence: TGTGCCAGCAGTTACTTCCCCCCTCCTCAAGAGACCCAGTACTTC. Translated: CASSYFPPPQETQYF.

The chain combines TRBV5-6 with TRBJ2-1, with 10 bases lining up with TRBD2. V lost 4 bases and J lost 7; bases outside the gene matches: 5. Germline V lookup: CDR1 SGHDT, CDR2 YYEEEE. The CDR3 has 14 amino acids. CDR3 DNA sequence: TGTGCCAGCAGCATAGGACTAGCGGATAATGAGCAGTTCTTC. It specifies CASSIGLADNEQFF. The full variable domain, with the rest looked up from reference TRBV5-6 and TRBJ2-1, is DAGVTQSPTHLIKTRGQQVTLRCSPKSGHDTVSWYQQALGQGPQFIFQYYEEEERQRGNFPDRFSGHQFPNYSSELNVNALLLGDSALYLCASSIGLADNEQFFGPGTRLTVL.